These 27 T cell receptor beta chains share one sample of origin, sequenced in a study of shared clonotypes between healthy human individuals. Here immunoSEQ multiplex PCR was the method, and the copy in TCRdb shows in-frame clones only, minus some. Of roughly 1,600,000 clones listed, just under 99% are singletons. Sequencing was carried out using naive CD4+ T cells sorted from blood. Stated subset: CD45RA+ positively selected. Receptors were obtained from a man aged 25 to 45 in good health.

The chain has TRBV6-6 and TRBJ1-3, with D uncertain. Per the germline V gene, CDR1 is MNHNY and CDR2 is SVGAGI (reference sequence). This CDR3 region has 13 residues. The ends were cut back, 2 bases at V and 4 bases at J, with 6 bases in the middle. CDR3 in amino acids: CASSYLAGNTIYF. CDR3 bases: TGTGCCAGCAGTTACCTGGCCGGAAACACCATATATTTT.

This chain uses TRBV29-1 with TRBJ2-7, with D uncertain. The germline gives CDR1 SQVTM, CDR2 ANQGSEA. V dropped 6 bases and J dropped 0 bases, with 15 bases sitting between them. The CDR3 length is 14 residues. CDR3 region: CSVGLNSRSYEQYF. In DNA, the CDR3 is TGCAGCGTGGGCCTCAACTCCCGCTCCTACGAGCAGTACTTC.

The chain has TRBV12-5 and TRBJ1-2; possible D gene TRBD1, 6 bases. Germline V CDR1 and CDR2: LGHNT, FRNRAP. This CDR3 is 15 amino acids long. V lost 6 bases, J lost 8 bases, and 22 bases lay in between. The CDR3 here is CASGLAGVSWEGYTF. In DNA form, the CDR3 reads TGTGCTAGTGGGCTCGCAGGGGTCTCCTGGGAAGGCTACACCTTC.

This chain connects TRBV28 to TRBJ1-1, with a possible D match to TRBD1 (5 bases). From germline, CDR1 is MDHEN and CDR2 SYDVKM. CDR3 length: 13 amino acids. V was pared by 7 bases and J by 1 base, with 10 bases between. CDR3 residues: CASIPGQNTEAFF. CDR3 coding DNA: TGTGCCAGCATCCCAGGGCAGAACACTGAAGCTTTCTTT.

V gene TRBV28 combines with J gene TRBJ1-1; 9 bases align to TRBD1. Germline CDR1 and CDR2: MDHEN and SYDVKM. CDR3 length: 16 amino acids. V gave up 5 bases and J gave up 0 bases; unmatched junction bases: 7. CDR3 sequence reads: CASSEQGAGVNTEAFF. In DNA, the CDR3 is TGTGCCAGCAGTGAACAGGGGGCTGGGGTGAACACTGAAGCTTTCTTT.

This rearrangement joins TRBV6-6 to TRBJ2-3, with a possible D match to TRBD2 (5 bases). The CDR3 is 16 amino acids. Trimming took 4 bases from V and 0 from J, leaving 14 bases between them. Germline V gene data show CDR1 as MNHNY and CDR2 as SVGAGI (reference sequence). The CDR3 region is CASSFSRDPSTDTQYF. The CDR3 bases are TGTGCCAGCAGTTTTTCTCGGGATCCTAGCACAGATACGCAGTATTTT.

The genes are TRBV7-9 and TRBJ2-3; D assignment may be TRBD1 or TRBD2 (5 bases each). This CDR3 contains 16 residues. The germline V and J ends were trimmed by 4 bases and 2 bases, with 16 bases remaining between them. The germline gives CDR1 SEHNR, CDR2 FQNEAQ (reference sequence). CDR3 in amino acids: CASSSRDVRSTDTQYF. Written as DNA, the CDR3 is TGTGCCAGCAGCTCCCGGGACGTCCGTTCCACAGATACGCAGTATTTT.

This sequence joins TRBV4-1 and TRBJ2-7, with TRBD1 matching over 9 bases. Trimming removed 6 bases from V and 1 base from J; junction bases left unmatched: 7. The CDR3 has 15 residues. Germline CDR1 reads MGHRA; CDR2 reads YSYEKL. In nucleotides, the CDR3 is TGCGCCAGCAGTCGATTGGACAGGGGTTCCTACGAGCAGTACTTC. Its protein product is CASSRLDRGSYEQYF.

The chain joins TRBV5-1 to TRBJ2-2; D ambiguous. CDR3 length: 14 residues. CDR1 and CDR2 from the germline V gene are SGHRS and YFSETQ. V shed 7 bases and J shed 6 bases, with 16 bases lying between them. CDR3 nucleotide sequence: TGCGCCAGCTTGGTAGCTTTTGGGTCCGGGGAGCTGTTTTTT. Amino acid sequence: CASLVAFGSGELFF. Together with reference TRBV5-1 and TRBJ2-2, the CDR3 gives the full variable domain: KAGVTQTPRYLIKTRGQQVTLSCSPISGHRSVSWYQQTPGQGLQFLFEYFSETQRNKGNFPGRFSGRQFSNSRSEMNVSTLELGDSALYLCASLVAFGSGELFFGEGSRLTVL.

The chain employs TRBV15 and TRBJ2-1; 8 positions agree with TRBD2. Trimming cost V 0 bases and J 9 bases; bases outside gene matches: 13. This CDR3 is 17 amino acids long. Germline V gene lookup returns CDR1 LNHNV and CDR2 YYDKDF (reference sequence). For the CDR3, the DNA is TGTGCCACCAGCAGAGATTTGAAAAGCGGGGGTCTTAGTGAGCAGTTCTTC. Protein sequence: CATSRDLKSGGLSEQFF.

This rearrangement joins TRBV19 to TRBJ2-2; TRBD2 matches 9 bases. V trimming: 2 bases; J trimming: 7 bases; junction bases outside the gene matches: 5. Germline V gene lookup returns CDR1 LNHDA and CDR2 SQIVND (reference sequence). The CDR3 totals 15 residues. CDR3 coding DNA: TGTGCCAGTAGTATACTTAGCGGGAGCGGCGGGGAGCTGTTTTTT. Amino acids: CASSILSGSGGELFF.

The chain has TRBV7-2 and TRBJ1-3, with D tentatively TRBD1 (5 bases). The V end was cut by 8 bases, the J end by 0 bases, with 14 bases between. In germline, CDR1 is SGHTA, CDR2 FQGNSA. The CDR3 has 15 residues. This chain's CDR3 is CASRFGGISGNTIYF. In DNA, the CDR3 is TGTGCCAGCCGTTTCGGGGGTATCTCTGGAAACACCATATATTTT.

The chain uses TRBV7-2 and TRBJ1-2, with a tentative D call TRBD1 (5 bases). V gave up 5 bases and J gave up 8 bases, with 18 bases separating them. CDR3 size: 14 residues. Germline loops: CDR1 SGHTA, CDR2 FQGNSA. The CDR3 protein is CASSTAGGSGGYTF. CDR3 sequence (DNA): TGTGCCAGCAGCACGGCGGGGGGTTCCGGCGGCTACACCTTC.

The rearrangement links TRBV20-1 to TRBJ2-1, with TRBD1 identical over 7 bases. Germline V lookup: CDR1 DFQATT, CDR2 SNEGSKA (reference sequence). V lost 5 bases to trimming and J lost 15 bases; unmatched junction nucleotides: 7. The CDR3 contains 10 residues. Here the CDR3 DNA reads TGCAGTGCTCTCCGGGACAGAGGGTTCTTC. It specifies CSALRDRGFF.

J is TRBJ2-5 and V is TRBV29-1, with 9 bases aligning to TRBD1. The V gene's germline CDR1 is SQVTM and CDR2 ANQGSEA. The ends lost 5 bases at V and 5 bases at J; junction bases unmatched: 6. The CDR3 is made up of 13 amino acids. CDR3 amino acids: CSVQQGATETQYF. CDR3 DNA sequence: TGCAGCGTTCAACAGGGGGCAACGGAGACCCAGTACTTC.

This chain connects TRBV7-9 to TRBJ2-7, with D perhaps TRBD1 or TRBD2 (6 bases each). The length of the CDR3 is 17 residues. The germline V gene encodes CDR1 SEHNR and CDR2 FQNEAQ (reference sequence). The V gene lost 3 bases and the J gene lost 0 bases, with 18 bases spanning the gap. The CDR3 reads CASSFGGRQESSYEQYF. The CDR3 coding sequence is TGTGCCAGCAGCTTTGGGGGGAGACAGGAGAGCTCCTACGAGCAGTACTTC. Drawing the rest from reference TRBV7-9 and TRBJ2-7, the complete variable domain is DTGVSQNPRHKITKRGQNVTFRCDPISEHNRLYWYRQTLGQGPEFLTYFQNEAQLEKSRLLSDRFSAERPKGSFSTLEIQRTEQGDSAMYLCASSFGGRQESSYEQYFGPGTRLTVT.

This CDR3 is CASSADRINQPQHF. CDR3 DNA sequence: TGTGCCAGCAGTGCGGACAGAATCAATCAGCCCCAGCATTTT. This sequence joins TRBV27 and TRBJ1-5, with D perhaps matching TRBD1 (6 bases). The length of the CDR3 is 14 residues. V dropped 5 bases and J dropped 3 bases, with 11 bases sitting between them. The germline V gene encodes CDR1 MNHEY and CDR2 SMNVEV (reference sequence).

The chain carries TRBV5-1 and TRBJ2-7; D remains unclear. Germline V gives CDR1 SGHRS, CDR2 YFSETQ. This CDR3 has 14 amino acids. V was shortened by 0 bases and J by 3 bases, with 10 bases between the two germline ends. CDR3 DNA sequence: TGCGCCAGCAGCTTGGGAGGATGGGACTACGAGCAGTACTTC. The encoded protein is CASSLGGWDYEQYF.

The chain is built from TRBV7-9 and TRBJ2-7; 9 bases match TRBD2. The CDR3 is made up of 16 amino acids. The trim removed 3 bases at V and 5 bases at J, leaving 11 bases unmatched. Germline CDR1 reads SEHNR; CDR2 reads FQNEAQ (reference sequence). The CDR3 DNA follows: TGTGCCAGCAGCTTGATAGCGGGAGCAGTTTCCCACGAGCAGTACTTC. Its protein product is CASSLIAGAVSHEQYF. The variable domain in full, with the rest retrieved from reference TRBV7-9 and TRBJ2-7, is DTGVSQNPRHKITKRGQNVTFRCDPISEHNRLYWYRQTLGQGPEFLTYFQNEAQLEKSRLLSDRFSAERPKGSFSTLEIQRTEQGDSAMYLCASSLIAGAVSHEQYFGPGTRLTVT.

CDR3 amino acids: CASSPGTGSRDEQFF. In DNA, the CDR3 is TGTGCCAGCAGCCCCGGGACAGGGAGTAGGGATGAGCAGTTCTTC. V usage is TRBV7-9 and J usage is TRBJ2-1; 9 bases are shared with TRBD1. Looked up from germline, CDR1 is SEHNR and CDR2 is FQNEAQ (reference sequence). The V segment lost 5 bases and the J segment 8 bases; nucleotides outside the gene matches: 10. This CDR3 comprises 15 residues.

V usage is TRBV5-1 and J usage is TRBJ2-6; D unresolved. There are 18 residues in the CDR3. The V and J ends lost 0 bases and 0 bases respectively, with 13 bases between them. CDR1 is SGHRS, CDR2 YFSETQ, per germline. The CDR3 DNA reads TGCGCCAGCAGCTTGGAGGCCCGGATGGTCTCTGGGGCCAACGTCCTGACTTTC. Its translation: CASSLEARMVSGANVLTF. Variable domain in full (rest from reference TRBV5-1 and TRBJ2-6): KAGVTQTPRYLIKTRGQQVTLSCSPISGHRSVSWYQQTPGQGLQFLFEYFSETQRNKGNFPGRFSGRQFSNSRSEMNVSTLELGDSALYLCASSLEARMVSGANVLTFGAGSRLTVL.

The gene calls are TRBV27 and TRBJ1-1, with D possibly being TRBD1 (5 bases). CDR1 is MNHEY, CDR2 SMNVEV, per germline (reference sequence). The length of the CDR3 is 16 residues. V was pared by 0 bases and J by 0 bases, with 11 bases between. The CDR3 region has the DNA TGTGCCAGCAGTTTATCGAGCAGGGCTATGAACACTGAAGCTTTCTTT. This codes for CASSLSSRAMNTEAFF.

The V call is TRBV2, the J call TRBJ2-2; no firm D call. CDR3 length equals 11 residues. V dropped 8 bases and J dropped 3 bases, with 4 bases sitting between them. Germline V gives CDR1 SNHLY, CDR2 FYNNEI. The CDR3 DNA is TGTGCCAGCCTTTACACCGGGGAGCTGTTTTTT. The encoded protein is CASLYTGELFF. Using reference TRBV2 and TRBJ2-2 for the parts outside the CDR3, the full variable domain is EPEVTQTPSHQVTQMGQEVILRCVPISNHLYFYWYRQILGQKVEFLVSFYNNEISEKSEIFDDQFSVERPDGSNFTLKIRSTKLEDSAMYFCASLYTGELFFGEGSRLTVL.

This chain links TRBV28 with TRBJ2-7, with D maybe TRBD2 (6 bases). CDR3 length: 13 amino acids. The germline gives CDR1 MDHEN, CDR2 SYDVKM. V lost 5 bases and J lost 0, with 8 bases in between. The CDR3 sequence: CASSPGLSYEQYF. The DNA of the CDR3 is TGTGCCAGCAGTCCGGGACTCTCCTACGAGCAGTACTTC.

The rearrangement joins TRBV18 to TRBJ2-7; D may be TRBD2 (6 bases). Germline assignment: CDR1 KGHSH and CDR2 LQKENI. V was clipped by 2 bases and J by 4 bases, with 12 bases between them. The CDR3 sequence is 14 residues long. CDR3 coding DNA: TGTGCCAGCTCACCAACCTGGGCGGGGTACGAGCAGTACTTC. Amino acids: CASSPTWAGYEQYF.

This chain connects TRBV18 to TRBJ2-2, with D perhaps matching TRBD1 (5 bases). CDR3 length equals 17 residues. V dropped 1 base and J dropped 3 bases, with 15 bases sitting between them. Germline loops: CDR1 KGHSH, CDR2 LQKENI. The CDR3 loop reads CASSPRIIQGDTGELFF. The CDR3, as DNA: TGTGCCAGCTCACCACGAATAATTCAGGGTGACACCGGGGAGCTGTTTTTT.

The genes are TRBV19 and TRBJ1-2; 7 positions match TRBD1. This CDR3 is built from 14 residues. V trimming: 6 bases; J trimming: 1 base; junction bases outside the gene matches: 5. Germline V lookup: CDR1 LNHDA, CDR2 SQIVND (reference sequence). The CDR3 loop is CASSPGTVNYGYTF. CDR3 bases: TGTGCCAGTAGCCCCGGGACAGTTAACTATGGCTACACCTTC.